This entry features one T cell receptor beta chain sequence. The CDR3 has 15 amino acids. The germline V and J ends were trimmed by 7 bases and 0 bases, with 10 bases remaining between them. Germline CDR1 and CDR2: MNHEY and SVGEGT. These data originate in a study of response to subunit inactivated influenza vaccine. Via MiXCR, TCRdb re-called the RT-PCR reads, giving one row per CDR3 protein. The profile shows some 600,000 distinct CDR3 sequences, 13% to 15% of them singletons. The clonotype originates from a man aged 45-65 years who received an inactivated influenza vaccine. Material: PBMCs from blood, obtained roughly 2 weeks before vaccination. The genes are TRBV6-2 or TRBV6-3 and TRBJ2-6; no definite D call. In DNA form, the CDR3 reads TGTGCCAGCAATGCAGGTTCCTCTGGGGCCAACGTCCTGACTTTC. It specifies CASNAGSSGANVLTF.